The 18 T cell receptor beta chains below were found in one sample sequenced in a study of blood T cell repertoires in COVID-19. Profiling relied on immunoSEQ multiplex PCR, and the TCRdb table lists in-frame clones only, not all of them. This table has more than 95,000 clones, 91% appearing once. Sequencing was done on a sample of peripheral blood. Source of these receptors: a human donor in a cohort sampled during active COVID-19.

V and J are TRBV14 and TRBJ1-2; D is perhaps TRBD1 (5 bases). The CDR3 contains 14 residues. Trimming left V 4 bases short and J 4 bases short, with 13 bases between. Germline-derived CDR1 and CDR2 are SGHDN and FVKESK. The CDR3 loop reads CASSPPGLGYGYTF. CDR3 bases: TGTGCCAGCAGCCCTCCAGGGCTTGGCTATGGCTACACCTTC.

Comments on this clone: Germline and junction disagree at one end, which may indicate a read error. The chain recombines TRBV11-2 with TRBJ2-5; 8 positions match TRBD2. The CDR3 is 16 amino acids. Germline assignment: CDR1 SGHAT and CDR2 FQNNGV. This CDR3 is CASSIDHLAGKETQYF. Here the CDR3 DNA reads TGTGCCAGCAGCATAGACCACCTAGCGGGCAAAGAGACCCAGTACTTC. The entire variable domain, with the rest obtained from reference TRBV11-2 and TRBJ2-5, is as follows: EAGVAQSPRYKIIEKRQSVAFWCNPISGHATLYWYQQILGQGPKLLIQFQNNGVVDDSQLPKDRFSAERLKGVDSTLKIQPAKLEDSAVYLCASSIDHLAGKETQYFGPGTRLLVL.

Details on this clone: Other DNA sequences from this sample encode an identical CDR3 as well. The chain carries TRBV14 and TRBJ1-2; perhaps TRBD1 as D (6 bases). Trimming took 1 base from V and 5 from J, leaving 11 bases between them. CDR1 and CDR2 from the germline V gene are SGHDN and FVKESK. The CDR3 consists of 14 residues. Written as DNA, the CDR3 is TGTGCCAGCAGCCAAGGAGGGACAACATATGGCTACACCTTC. It specifies CASSQGGTTYGYTF.

The chain joins TRBV19 to TRBJ2-5; 9 bases are shared with TRBD1. The length of the CDR3 is 15 residues. V was pared by 5 bases and J by 7 bases, with 11 bases of the junction left unmatched. Germline V gene sequence: CDR1 LNHDA, CDR2 SQIVND (reference sequence). The CDR3 is CASSPTGQGFVTQYF. The CDR3 DNA is TGTGCCAGTAGTCCGACGGGACAGGGTTTCGTGACCCAGTACTTC.

The J gene is TRBJ2-2, the V gene TRBV11-3; a possible D gene is TRBD1 (6 bases). Germline lookup yields CDR1 SGHNT and CDR2 YENEEA. This CDR3 has 15 amino acids. The V gene lost 5 bases and the J gene lost 1 base, with 11 bases spanning the gap. In DNA, the CDR3 is TGTGCCAGCAGCCTTCTCAGGGGGAACACCGGGGAGCTGTTTTTT. Its protein product is CASSLLRGNTGELFF.

The chain carries TRBV7-9 and TRBJ2-7; 10 nucleotides match TRBD2. The CDR3 contains 14 residues. From germline, CDR1 is SEHNR and CDR2 FQNEAQ (reference sequence). The V and J ends lost 4 bases and 4 bases, in that order; junction bases with no gene match: 4. CDR3 nucleotide sequence: TGTGCCAGCAGCTCGGGGACTAGCGATTACGAGCAGTACTTC. The encoded protein is CASSSGTSDYEQYF.

The genes are TRBV7-9 and TRBJ2-7; TRBD1 aligns across 8 bases. The germline CDR1 and CDR2 sequences are SEHNR and FQNEAQ (reference sequence). The J segment lost 3 bases and the V segment lost 8 bases, leaving 9 bases of the junction unmatched. This CDR3 has 14 amino acids. For the CDR3, the DNA is TGTGCCAGCCTAAATCCAACAGGGGGCTACGAGCAGTACTTC. Its translation: CASLNPTGGYEQYF.

The chain has TRBV6-5 and TRBJ1-6; D unclear. Germline-derived CDR1 and CDR2 are MNHEY and SVGAGI. The length of the CDR3 is 14 residues. Trimming took off 5 bases at V and 8 bases at J, with 13 bases between the two ends. Here the CDR3 DNA reads TGTGCCAGCAGTCTTACATATGTGCATTCACCCCTCCACTTT. The encoded protein is CASSLTYVHSPLHF.

This rearrangement joins TRBV5-4 to TRBJ1-6; 7 bases map to TRBD1. Per germline, CDR1 SGHNT and CDR2 YYREEE (reference sequence). Trimming removed 5 bases from V and 0 bases from J; junction bases left unmatched: 5. This CDR3 has 16 residues. CDR3 nucleotides: TGTGCCAGCAGTTCAGGGGGGAGCTCCTATAATTCACCCCTCCACTTT. It is translated as CASSSGGSSYNSPLHF.

The chain has TRBV7-8 and TRBJ1-6, with 7 bases aligning to TRBD1. In germline, CDR1 is SGHVS, CDR2 FQNEAQ. V was clipped by 5 bases and J by 0 bases; unmatched bases: 10. The CDR3 is 18 residues long. The CDR3 sequence is CASSLKDRASSYNSPLHF. The CDR3 DNA follows: TGTGCCAGCAGCCTGAAAGACAGGGCTAGCTCCTATAATTCACCCCTCCACTTT.

This chain joins TRBV7-2 and TRBJ2-7; 9 nucleotides match TRBD2. Germline V lookup: CDR1 SGHTA, CDR2 FQGNSA. The CDR3 loop spans 15 amino acids. Trimming at V came to 5 bases and at J to 7 bases, leaving 12 bases not matched to a gene. The CDR3 loop is CASSPVSGGPVEQYF. Written as DNA, the CDR3 is TGTGCCAGCAGCCCTGTTAGCGGGGGTCCTGTGGAGCAGTACTTC.

This chain links TRBV12-3 or TRBV12-4 with TRBJ2-3; D call uncertain. The CDR3 has 12 amino acids. V was trimmed by 6 bases and J by 5 bases, leaving 9 bases between them. The CDR3 DNA reads TGTGCCAGCAGCGCCTGGAGAGATACGCAGTATTTT. This translates into CASSAWRDTQYF.

The chain uses TRBV4-1 and TRBJ2-2; tentative D call: TRBD2 (6 bases). With 0 bases removed from V and 3 bases from J, the gap between germline ends came to 14 bases. The CDR3 totals 17 residues. The germline gives CDR1 MGHRA, CDR2 YSYEKL. The CDR3 DNA reads TGCGCCAGCAGCCAAGATCCATCGGGGGACGACACCGGGGAGCTGTTTTTT. It is translated as CASSQDPSGDDTGELFF.

The chain carries TRBV4-2 and TRBJ2-7, with D hard to call. The ends were cut back, 1 base at V and 3 bases at J, with 13 bases in the middle. The CDR3 is 15 amino acids. Germline V gene data show CDR1 as LGHNA and CDR2 as YNFKEQ. The CDR3 DNA sequence: TGTGCCAGCAGCCAAGGGGCCAGCCCATACTACGAGCAGTACTTC. Amino acids: CASSQGASPYYEQYF.

This clone was found once. This chain links TRBV19 with TRBJ2-3; tentative D call: TRBD2 (6 bases). Germline V gives CDR1 LNHDA, CDR2 SQIVND (reference sequence). The CDR3 consists of 12 residues. The V end lost 8 bases, the J end lost 11 bases, and 17 bases lay between the germline ends. DNA of the CDR3: TGTGCCAGTGCGGACTATTCTTATGAGCAGTATTTT. Protein sequence: CASADYSYEQYF. Full variable domain (outside the CDR3, taken from reference TRBV19 and TRBJ2-3): DGGITQSPKYLFRKEGQNVTLSCEQNLNHDAMYWYRQDPGQGLRLIYYSQIVNDFQKGDIAEGYSVSREKKESFPLTVTSAQKNPTAFYLCASADYSYEQYFGPGTRLTVL.

The CDR3 sequence is CASSIGTGNSYEQYF. CDR3 nucleotide sequence: TGTGCCAGCAGCATCGGGACAGGGAATTCCTACGAGCAGTACTTC. This chain joins TRBV5-8 and TRBJ2-7, with 9 bases that match TRBD1. Germline CDR1 and CDR2: SGHTS and YDEGEE. Trimming took 4 bases from V and 1 from J; bases not matched to a gene: 6. The CDR3 consists of 15 residues.

The chain couples TRBV6-5 to TRBJ2-5, with 7 bases matching TRBD2. The CDR3 covers 14 residues. Trimming at V came to 4 bases and at J to 5 bases, leaving 7 bases not matched to a gene. Germline V lookup: CDR1 MNHEY, CDR2 SVGAGI. The CDR3 here is CASSFLGGSETQYF. The CDR3 DNA reads TGTGCCAGCAGTTTCCTGGGGGGGAGTGAGACCCAGTACTTC.

V usage is TRBV23-1 and J usage is TRBJ2-1, with D perhaps matching TRBD1 (6 bases). TRBV23-1 is given ORF status, its function remaining uncertain. Trimming cost V 2 bases and J 0 bases, with 8 bases left between them. CDR3 length: 15 amino acids. CDR3 region: CASSQGTSSYNEQFF. The CDR3 DNA sequence: TGCGCCAGCAGTCAAGGGACAAGCTCCTACAATGAGCAGTTCTTC.